This T cell receptor (beta chain) was documented in a study of cytomegalovirus exposure and HLA in healthy donors. This CDR3 spans 15 amino acids. Between the trimmed V and J ends, which lost 2 bases and 4 bases, there was a span of 14 bases. CDR1 MDHEN and CDR2 SYDVKM come from the germline V gene. PCR employed 60 Vbeta and 13 Jbeta primers. Measured with immunoSEQ multiplex PCR; TCRdb has only the in-frame clones, and not every one. Among roughly 120,000 clones listed, 75% to 90% were seen once. The receptor was isolated from a man in his forties or fifties in good health and CMV-seronegative. Material for sequencing was PBMCs. The rearrangement links TRBV28 to TRBJ1-1; D possibly corresponds to TRBD1 (5 bases). The CDR3 protein is CASSLVQGWSTEAFF. CDR3 bases: TGTGCCAGCAGTTTAGTTCAGGGTTGGTCCACTGAAGCTTTCTTT.